These 9 T cell receptor beta chains were sequenced from one sample in a study of regulatory T cells. Their antigens remain unidentified. The primer mix had 52 TRBV and 13 TRBJ primers. The protocol was immunoSEQ multiplex PCR, while the TCRdb copy is restricted to in-frame clones and leaves out a portion. The sample includes about 34,000 clones, over 90% of them seen just once. General study findings and limits: Hydrophobic residues at CDR3 positions 6 and 7 were enriched in conventional CD4+ T cells of CD3G-deficient patients.

The sequenced material came from conventional CD4+ T cells sorted from blood. These receptors came from a child aged 2-15 years with CD3G deficiency.

CDR3 in amino acids: CASSYLDTQYF. In DNA, the CDR3 is TGTGCCAGCAGTTACCTCGATACGCAGTATTTT. The chain employs TRBV6-5 and TRBJ2-3, with D unclear. The germline gives CDR1 MNHEY, CDR2 SVGAGI. The CDR3 is 11 residues long. The V and J ends lost 2 bases and 6 bases respectively, with 3 bases between them.

In nucleotides, the CDR3 is TGTGCCAGTAGTAAAATCGGGAGGCAAGTCACTGAAGCTTTCTTT. This translates into CASSKIGRQVTEAFF. The rearrangement joins TRBV19 to TRBJ1-1; D ambiguous. Germline V gives CDR1 LNHDA, CDR2 SQIVND (reference sequence). This CDR3 has 15 amino acids. V lost 4 bases to trimming and J lost 4 bases, with 16 bases between them.

The J gene is TRBJ2-5, the V gene TRBV6-1; TRBD2 matches 10 bases. V was clipped by 1 base and J by 2 bases; unmatched bases: 4. The germline V gene has CDR1 MNHNS and CDR2 SASEGT. The CDR3 loop spans 16 amino acids. The CDR3 loop reads CASSEEVAGGQETQYF. CDR3 bases: TGTGCCAGCAGTGAAGAGGTAGCGGGAGGTCAAGAGACCCAGTACTTC.

V usage is TRBV28 and J usage is TRBJ2-7; TRBD1 agrees at 10 bases. CDR1 and CDR2 (germline): MDHEN, SYDVKM. With 4 bases clipped from V and 4 bases from J, the junction kept 7 bases outside the gene matches. The CDR3 totals 15 residues. The CDR3 sequence: CASSSSDRGRYEQYF. The CDR3 DNA sequence: TGTGCCAGCAGTTCGTCGGACAGGGGGAGGTACGAGCAGTACTTC.

The gene calls are TRBV28 and TRBJ2-7; 7 bases are shared with TRBD2. V shed 6 bases, J shed 1 base, and the junction held 12 bases outside the gene matches. Germline lookup yields CDR1 MDHEN and CDR2 SYDVKM. The CDR3 extends over 16 amino acids. CDR3 sequence reads: CASSRLGGDYSYEQYF. For the CDR3, the DNA is TGTGCCAGCAGCCGCCTTGGGGGGGATTATTCCTACGAGCAGTACTTC.

This clone was counted a few times. The V gene is TRBV11-3, the J gene TRBJ2-7; D call uncertain. The CDR3 has 13 amino acids. V lost 5 bases and J lost 7, with 15 bases in between. Germline loops: CDR1 SGHNT, CDR2 YENEEA. The CDR3 region is CASSVNSLLEQYF. DNA for the CDR3: TGTGCCAGCAGCGTAAATAGCCTCCTGGAGCAGTACTTC.

The J gene is TRBJ2-3, the V gene TRBV18; no clear D gene. V lost 2 bases, J lost 3 bases, and 9 bases lay in between. Germline lookup yields CDR1 KGHSH and CDR2 LQKENI. The CDR3 is 14 amino acids. The CDR3 DNA is TGTGCCAGCTCACCAAAGGCTACGACAGATACGCAGTATTTT. This sequence encodes CASSPKATTDTQYF.

The chain is built from TRBV11-3 and TRBJ2-5, with 11 bases aligning to TRBD2. Unmatched junction bases numbered 3, after V lost 3 bases and J lost 3 bases. CDR3 size: 15 residues. Germline loops: CDR1 SGHNT, CDR2 YENEEA. The CDR3 loop is CASSFLAGGEETQYF. As DNA, the CDR3 is TGTGCCAGCAGCTTCCTAGCGGGAGGTGAAGAGACCCAGTACTTC.

The V call is TRBV7-9, the J call TRBJ2-1; D is unclear. The CDR3 is 14 residues long. The V gene's germline CDR1 is SEHNR and CDR2 FQNEAQ (reference sequence). V shed 5 bases and J shed 8 bases, with 16 bases lying between them. DNA of the CDR3: TGTGCCAGCAGCCTCGGGCGTAGCCGGGATGAGCAGTTCTTC. Translating it yields CASSLGRSRDEQFF.